The 14 T cell receptor beta chains below come from one sample, sequenced in a study of T cells expressing NK-cell markers. TCRdb reprocessed the 5' RACE reads, with one entry per CDR3 protein and no DNA. Across under 200,000 distinct CDR3 sequences, the top ten clones capture approximately 17% of the sample. What was sequenced was blood T cells: a sorted CD56 or NKG2C T cell subset, CD4+ or CD8+ T cells, or bulk PBMC T cells (not recorded which). The receptors were sampled from a woman aged 18 to 75 in good health.

J is TRBJ1-6 and V is TRBV6-5. Germline-derived CDR1 and CDR2 are MNHEY and SVGAGI. The CDR3 totals 15 residues. This CDR3 is CASSYSGVGNSPLHF.

The chain is built from TRBV6-4 and TRBJ1-6; TCRdb names TRBD1, which stays unverified in the absence of DNA. Germline CDR1 MRHNA, CDR2 SNTAGT. The CDR3 is made up of 17 amino acids. CDR3 sequence: CASSDSTGTGYDSPLHF.

The chain combines TRBV7-9 with TRBJ1-5; TCRdb lists TRBD1, though no DNA is available to test this call. This CDR3 has 15 amino acids. In germline, CDR1 is SEHNR, CDR2 FQNEAQ (reference sequence). The CDR3 region is CASSRTGGAGQPQHF.

The V call is TRBV12-3 or TRBV12-4, the J call TRBJ1-4; TCRdb selects TRBD1, and the lack of DNA leaves this call unchecked. The CDR3 sequence is 15 residues long. The CDR3 loop reads CASRDQTGVGEKLFF.

V usage is TRBV18 and J usage is TRBJ2-2; the TRBD2 assignment by TCRdb is unverifiable without DNA. Germline V gene sequence: CDR1 KGHSH, CDR2 LQKENI. This CDR3 region has 16 residues. The CDR3 reads CASSPQSGENTGELFF.

V and J are TRBV20-1 and TRBJ2-3; the D gene TCRdb calls, TRBD2, cannot be checked with no DNA. The CDR3 has 16 residues. From germline, CDR1 is DFQATT and CDR2 SNEGSKA (reference sequence). The CDR3 is CSARVGSGASTDTQYF.

The chain is built from TRBV20-1 and TRBJ1-6; TCRdb's assignment of TRBD1 cannot be checked, as there is no DNA. Germline CDR1 and CDR2: DFQATT and SNEGSKA (reference sequence). The CDR3 is 17 amino acids. CDR3 amino acids: CSARDSAARGNNSPLHF.

This rearrangement joins TRBV7-9 to TRBJ1-3. The CDR3 consists of 15 residues. Germline-derived CDR1 and CDR2 are SEHNR and FQNEAQ (reference sequence). CDR3 amino acids: CASSGRTYSGNTIYF.

The rearrangement uses TRBV25-1 and TRBJ1-1. Per germline, CDR1 MGHDK and CDR2 SYGVNS. CDR3 length equals 12 residues. CDR3 residues: CASSSLGTEAFF.

V usage is TRBV3-1 and J usage is TRBJ2-4; with no DNA, the TCRdb D assignment of TRBD1 cannot be verified. The CDR3 extends over 15 amino acids. Germline lookup yields CDR1 LGHDT and CDR2 YNNKEL (reference sequence). The CDR3 loop is CASSQDPAPGDIQYF.

The J gene is TRBJ2-2, the V gene TRBV9; the TRBD2 assignment by TCRdb is unverifiable without DNA. The germline gives CDR1 SGDLS, CDR2 YYNGEE. The CDR3 is 15 amino acids. The CDR3 loop is CASSAGLPRTGELFF.

This chain connects TRBV27 to TRBJ2-2; the D call from TCRdb, TRBD1, cannot be confirmed without DNA. Germline V lookup: CDR1 MNHEY, CDR2 SMNVEV (reference sequence). The CDR3 runs 19 residues. The chain's CDR3 is CASSLRGQGSGVDTGELFF.

The V gene is TRBV6-5, the J gene TRBJ2-1; TCRdb selects TRBD2, and the lack of DNA leaves this call unchecked. The CDR3 sequence is 18 residues long. Per the germline V gene, CDR1 is MNHEY and CDR2 is SVGAGI. CDR3 sequence: CASTRGSGGANSYNEQFF.

The genes are TRBV4-1 and TRBJ2-7. CDR1 is MGHRA and CDR2 is YSYEKL in the germline V gene. The CDR3 has 15 amino acids. The CDR3 is CASSQVWGDSYEQYF.